The TCR beta chain under discussion was sequenced for a study of patients and donors after allogeneic stem cell transplantation. The CDR3 spans 17 residues. TCRdb fed the RT-PCR reads into MiXCR, producing one record per CDR3 protein. In the table there are some 880,000 distinct CDR3 sequences, roughly 18% of which are singletons. This TCR was sampled from a human donor who was either an allogeneic HSCT recipient or a stem cell or donor lymphocyte infusion donor (not recorded which). It is not recorded whose cells these are; they may come from a transplant donor. The material sequenced was blood, either unsorted or a sorted T cell fraction (not recorded which). The rearrangement uses TRBV21-1 and TRBJ1-5; the tabulated D call, TRBD1, remains unverified against the DNA. TRBV21-1 is a pseudogene segment. The CDR3 DNA is TGTGCCAGCAGCAAAAGGGCGGGGGGCAAAAGCAATCAGCCCCAGCATTTT. Protein sequence: CASSKRAGGKSNQPQHF.